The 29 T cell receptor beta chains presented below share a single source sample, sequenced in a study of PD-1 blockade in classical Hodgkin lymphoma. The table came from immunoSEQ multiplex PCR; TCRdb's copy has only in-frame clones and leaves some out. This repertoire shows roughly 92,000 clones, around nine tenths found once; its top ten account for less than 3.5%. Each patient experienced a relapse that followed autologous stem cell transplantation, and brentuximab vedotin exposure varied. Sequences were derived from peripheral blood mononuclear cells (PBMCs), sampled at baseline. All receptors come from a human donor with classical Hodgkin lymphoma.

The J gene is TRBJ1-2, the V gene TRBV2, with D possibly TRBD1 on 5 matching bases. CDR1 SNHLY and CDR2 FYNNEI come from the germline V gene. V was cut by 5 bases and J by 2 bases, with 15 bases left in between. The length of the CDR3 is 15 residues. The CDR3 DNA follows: TGTGCCAGCAGTCCGACGGGGACCCCAAACTATGGCTACACCTTC. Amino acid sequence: CASSPTGTPNYGYTF.

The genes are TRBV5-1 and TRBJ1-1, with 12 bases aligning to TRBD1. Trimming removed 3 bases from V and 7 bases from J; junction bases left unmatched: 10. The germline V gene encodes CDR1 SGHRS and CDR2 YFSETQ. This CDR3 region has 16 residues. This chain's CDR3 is CASSYAGTGGGGEAFF. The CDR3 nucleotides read TGCGCCAGCAGCTACGCCGGGACAGGGGGCGGGGGTGAAGCTTTCTTT. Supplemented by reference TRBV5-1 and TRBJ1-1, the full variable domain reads KAGVTQTPRYLIKTRGQQVTLSCSPISGHRSVSWYQQTPGQGLQFLFEYFSETQRNKGNFPGRFSGRQFSNSRSEMNVSTLELGDSALYLCASSYAGTGGGGEAFFGQGTRLTVV.

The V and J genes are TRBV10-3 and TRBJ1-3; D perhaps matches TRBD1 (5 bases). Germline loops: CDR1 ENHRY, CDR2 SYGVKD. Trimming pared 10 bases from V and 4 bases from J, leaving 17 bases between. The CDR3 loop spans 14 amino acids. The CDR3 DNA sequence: TGTGCCAGCGTCCATGGGACCGAAGGAAACACCATATATTTT. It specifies CASVHGTEGNTIYF.

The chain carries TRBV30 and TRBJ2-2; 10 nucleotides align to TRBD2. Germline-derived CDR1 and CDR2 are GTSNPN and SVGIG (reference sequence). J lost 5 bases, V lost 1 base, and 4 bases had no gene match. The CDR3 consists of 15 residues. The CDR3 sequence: CAWSALAGVTGELFF. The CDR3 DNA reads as TGTGCCTGGAGTGCCCTAGCGGGGGTTACCGGGGAGCTGTTTTTT.

The CDR3 sequence: CASSRMGGLTYEQYF. In nucleotides, the CDR3 is TGTGCCAGCAGCCGGATGGGGGGACTAACCTACGAGCAGTACTTC. The chain joins TRBV7-2 to TRBJ2-7; the match to TRBD2 covers 7 bases. Germline CDR1 SGHTA, CDR2 FQGNSA. Trimming cost V 5 bases and J 2 bases; bases outside gene matches: 9. The CDR3 contains 15 residues.

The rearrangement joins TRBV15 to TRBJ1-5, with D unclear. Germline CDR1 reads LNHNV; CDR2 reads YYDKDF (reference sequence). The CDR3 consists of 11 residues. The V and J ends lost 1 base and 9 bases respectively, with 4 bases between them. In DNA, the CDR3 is TGTGCCACCAGCAGAGGCCGGCCCCAGCATTTT. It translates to CATSRGRPQHF.

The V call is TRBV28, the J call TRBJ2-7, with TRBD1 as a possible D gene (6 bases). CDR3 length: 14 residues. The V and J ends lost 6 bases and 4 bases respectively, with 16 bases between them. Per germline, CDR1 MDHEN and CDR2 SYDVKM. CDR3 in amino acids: CASRPLGTPYEQYF. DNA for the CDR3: TGTGCCAGCAGACCCCTCGGGACACCTTACGAGCAGTACTTC.

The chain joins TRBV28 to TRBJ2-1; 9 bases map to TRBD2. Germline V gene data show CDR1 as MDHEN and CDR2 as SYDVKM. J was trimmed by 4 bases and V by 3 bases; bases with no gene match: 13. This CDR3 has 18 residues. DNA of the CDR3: TGTGCCAGCAGTTTTGGACAACCTCTAGCGGGACCTTACAATGAGCAGTTCTTC. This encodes CASSFGQPLAGPYNEQFF.

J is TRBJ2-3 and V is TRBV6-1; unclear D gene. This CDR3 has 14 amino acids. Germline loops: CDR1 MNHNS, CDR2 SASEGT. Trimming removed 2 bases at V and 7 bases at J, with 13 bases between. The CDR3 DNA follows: TGTGCCAGCAGTGAATTGGCAGGTCGAAATACGCAGTATTTT. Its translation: CASSELAGRNTQYF.

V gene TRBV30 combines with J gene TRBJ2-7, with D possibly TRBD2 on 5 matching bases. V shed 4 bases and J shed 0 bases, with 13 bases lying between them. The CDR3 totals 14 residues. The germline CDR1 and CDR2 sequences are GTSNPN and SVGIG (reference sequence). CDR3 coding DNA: TGTGCCTGGAAAAGGGTAGGGAGCTCCTACGAGCAGTACTTC. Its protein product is CAWKRVGSSYEQYF.

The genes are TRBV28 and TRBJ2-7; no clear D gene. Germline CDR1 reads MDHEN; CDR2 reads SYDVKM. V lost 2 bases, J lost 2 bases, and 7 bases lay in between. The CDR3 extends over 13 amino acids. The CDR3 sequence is CASSLRTTYEQYF. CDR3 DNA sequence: TGTGCCAGCAGTTTACGAACAACCTACGAGCAGTACTTC. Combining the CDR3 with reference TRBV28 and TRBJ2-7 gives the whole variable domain DVKVTQSSRYLVKRTGEKVFLECVQDMDHENMFWYRQDPGLGLRLIYFSYDVKMKEKGDIPEGYSVSREKKERFSLILESASTNQTSMYLCASSLRTTYEQYFGPGTRLTVT.

This CDR3 reads CASSVRLTDTQYF. The DNA for the CDR3 is TGCGCCAGCAGTGTACGACTCACAGATACGCAGTATTTT. V usage is TRBV10-1 and J usage is TRBJ2-3; D call uncertain. The V end was cut by 4 bases, the J end by 2 bases, with 7 bases between. The CDR3 is made up of 13 amino acids. The germline V gene has CDR1 WNHNN and CDR2 SYGVQD (reference sequence).

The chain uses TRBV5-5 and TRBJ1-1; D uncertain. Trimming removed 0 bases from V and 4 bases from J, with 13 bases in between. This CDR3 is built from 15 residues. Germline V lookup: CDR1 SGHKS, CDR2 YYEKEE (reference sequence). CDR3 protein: CASSLAANGGTEAFF. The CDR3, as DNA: TGTGCCAGCAGCTTGGCGGCGAATGGTGGCACTGAAGCTTTCTTT.

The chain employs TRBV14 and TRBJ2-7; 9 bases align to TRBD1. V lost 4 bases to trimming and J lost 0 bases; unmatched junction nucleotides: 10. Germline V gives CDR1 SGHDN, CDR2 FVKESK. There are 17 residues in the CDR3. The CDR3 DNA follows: TGTGCCAGCAGCCCCCGGACAGGGGAAGGTAGCTCCTACGAGCAGTACTTC. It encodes CASSPRTGEGSSYEQYF.

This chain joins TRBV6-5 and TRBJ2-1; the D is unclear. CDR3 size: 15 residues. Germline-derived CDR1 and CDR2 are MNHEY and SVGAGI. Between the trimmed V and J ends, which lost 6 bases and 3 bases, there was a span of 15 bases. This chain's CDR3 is CASSLIPGFYNEQFF. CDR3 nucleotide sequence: TGTGCCAGCAGCCTAATTCCGGGCTTCTACAATGAGCAGTTCTTC.

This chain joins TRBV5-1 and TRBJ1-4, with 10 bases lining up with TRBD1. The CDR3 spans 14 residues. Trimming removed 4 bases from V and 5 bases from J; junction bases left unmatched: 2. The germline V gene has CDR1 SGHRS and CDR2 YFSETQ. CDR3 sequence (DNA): TGCGCCAGCAGCGGGGGACAGGGGAATGAAAAACTGTTTTTT. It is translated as CASSGGQGNEKLFF.

The CDR3 sequence is CASSERVPGELFF. DNA of the CDR3: TGTGCCAGCAGTGAACGGGTCCCCGGGGAGCTGTTTTTT. The chain is built from TRBV2 and TRBJ2-2; D unresolved. V gave up 2 bases and J gave up 6 bases, with 7 bases separating them. This CDR3 is built from 13 residues. CDR1 and CDR2 from the germline V gene are SNHLY and FYNNEI.

In DNA form, the CDR3 reads TGCGCCAGCAGCCGAACCGGGACCCCGGTAAATGAGCAGTTCTTC. Its translation: CASSRTGTPVNEQFF. V gene TRBV5-1 combines with J gene TRBJ2-1; D possibly matches TRBD1 or TRBD2 (5 bases each). Germline V lookup: CDR1 SGHRS, CDR2 YFSETQ. Trimming left V 4 bases short and J 7 bases short, with 18 bases between. The CDR3 runs 15 residues.

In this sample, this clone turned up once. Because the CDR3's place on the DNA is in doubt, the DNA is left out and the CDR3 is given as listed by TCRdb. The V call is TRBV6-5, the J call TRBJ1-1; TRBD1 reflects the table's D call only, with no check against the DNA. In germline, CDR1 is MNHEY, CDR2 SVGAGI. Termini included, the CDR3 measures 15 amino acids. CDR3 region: CASSYSGQGLTEAFF.

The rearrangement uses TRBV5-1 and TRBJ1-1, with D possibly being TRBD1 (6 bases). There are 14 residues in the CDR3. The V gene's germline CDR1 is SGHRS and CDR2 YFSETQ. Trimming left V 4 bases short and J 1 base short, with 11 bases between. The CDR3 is CASSRQERNTEAFF. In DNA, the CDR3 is TGCGCCAGCAGCCGACAGGAGAGGAACACTGAAGCTTTCTTT.

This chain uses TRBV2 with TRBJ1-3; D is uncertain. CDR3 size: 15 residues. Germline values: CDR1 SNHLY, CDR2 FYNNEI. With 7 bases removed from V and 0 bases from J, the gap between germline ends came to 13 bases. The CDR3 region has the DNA TGTGCCAGCATGGGCAGACAATACTCTGGAAACACCATATATTTT. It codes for CASMGRQYSGNTIYF.

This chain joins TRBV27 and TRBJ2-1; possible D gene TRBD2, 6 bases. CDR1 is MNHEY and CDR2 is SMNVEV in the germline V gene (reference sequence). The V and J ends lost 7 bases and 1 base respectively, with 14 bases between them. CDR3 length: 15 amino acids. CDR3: CASNPFGGSYNEQFF. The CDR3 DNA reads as TGTGCCAGCAACCCTTTCGGGGGATCCTACAATGAGCAGTTCTTC.

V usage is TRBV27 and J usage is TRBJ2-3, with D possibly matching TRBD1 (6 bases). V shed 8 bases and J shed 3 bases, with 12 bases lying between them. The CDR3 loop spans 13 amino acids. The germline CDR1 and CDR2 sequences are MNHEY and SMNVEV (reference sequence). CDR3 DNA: TGTGCCAGCGTGAATAGGGGGACAGATACGCAGTATTTT. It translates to CASVNRGTDTQYF.

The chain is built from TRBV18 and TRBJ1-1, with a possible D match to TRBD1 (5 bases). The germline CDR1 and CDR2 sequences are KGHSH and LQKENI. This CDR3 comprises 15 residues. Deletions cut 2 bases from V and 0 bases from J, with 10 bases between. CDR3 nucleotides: TGTGCCAGCTCACCATTTGACAGCTTGAACACTGAAGCTTTCTTT. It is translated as CASSPFDSLNTEAFF.

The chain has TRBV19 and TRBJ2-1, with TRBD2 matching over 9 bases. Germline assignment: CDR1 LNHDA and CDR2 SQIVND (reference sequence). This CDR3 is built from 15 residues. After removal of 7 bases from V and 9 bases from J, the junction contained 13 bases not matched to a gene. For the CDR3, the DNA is TGTGCCAGTACGGGGGTAGCGGGAGTCGCTCGTGAGCAGTTCTTC. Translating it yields CASTGVAGVAREQFF.

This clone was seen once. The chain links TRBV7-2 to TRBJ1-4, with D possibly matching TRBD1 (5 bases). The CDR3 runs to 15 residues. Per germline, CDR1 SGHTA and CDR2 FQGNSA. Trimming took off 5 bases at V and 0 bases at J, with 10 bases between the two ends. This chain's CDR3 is CASSPSTATNEKLFF. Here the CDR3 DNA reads TGTGCCAGCAGCCCCTCGACAGCAACTAATGAAAAACTGTTTTTT.

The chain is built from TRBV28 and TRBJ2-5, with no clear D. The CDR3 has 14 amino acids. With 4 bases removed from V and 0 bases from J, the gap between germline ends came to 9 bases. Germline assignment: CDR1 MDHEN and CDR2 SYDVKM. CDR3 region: CASSYSADQETQYF. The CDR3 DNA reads TGTGCCAGCAGTTACTCGGCGGACCAAGAGACCCAGTACTTC. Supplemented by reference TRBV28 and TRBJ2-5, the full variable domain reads DVKVTQSSRYLVKRTGEKVFLECVQDMDHENMFWYRQDPGLGLRLIYFSYDVKMKEKGDIPEGYSVSREKKERFSLILESASTNQTSMYLCASSYSADQETQYFGPGTRLLVL.

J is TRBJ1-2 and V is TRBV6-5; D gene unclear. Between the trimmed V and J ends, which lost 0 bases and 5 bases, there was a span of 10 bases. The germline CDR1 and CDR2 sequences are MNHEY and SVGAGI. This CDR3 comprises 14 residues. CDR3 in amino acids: CASSYSGTDYGYTF. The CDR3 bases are TGTGCCAGCAGTTACTCGGGAACAGATTATGGCTACACCTTC.

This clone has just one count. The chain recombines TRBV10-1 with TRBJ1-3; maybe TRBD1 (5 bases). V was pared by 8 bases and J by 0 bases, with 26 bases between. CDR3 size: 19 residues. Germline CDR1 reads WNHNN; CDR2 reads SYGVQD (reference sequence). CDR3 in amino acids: CASRDESGTLSSSGNTIYF. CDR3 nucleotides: TGCGCCAGCCGGGACGAATCAGGTACCCTTTCTTCCTCTGGAAACACCATATATTTT.